This TCR beta chain was observed in a study of blood T cells in healthy people across ages. Germline CDR1 and CDR2: SGHVS and FQNEAQ. Trimming removed 5 bases from V and 10 bases from J, with 12 bases in between. The CDR3 covers 12 residues. No fewer than 7 million PBMCs went into each sample. Next came a second PCR, run for roughly 6 to 11 cycles, which used a sample-barcoded 5' primer along with a J-beta primer mix. TCRdb reprocessed the 5' RACE reads via MiXCR and lists one record per CDR3 protein. The repertoire holds around 990,000 distinct CDR3 sequences, with about 25% as singletons. These data were also reused for a study on T cells of mothers and their children. That paper states: Overlap ran slightly, non-significantly higher for related than unrelated mother-child pairs.

This TCR was recovered from a girl aged 2 to 9 in good health. Sequences were obtained from blood. This rearrangement joins TRBV7-8 to TRBJ2-1; no clear D. This CDR3 reads CASSLWSREQFF. CDR3 coding DNA: TGTGCCAGCAGCCTTTGGTCACGGGAGCAGTTCTTC.